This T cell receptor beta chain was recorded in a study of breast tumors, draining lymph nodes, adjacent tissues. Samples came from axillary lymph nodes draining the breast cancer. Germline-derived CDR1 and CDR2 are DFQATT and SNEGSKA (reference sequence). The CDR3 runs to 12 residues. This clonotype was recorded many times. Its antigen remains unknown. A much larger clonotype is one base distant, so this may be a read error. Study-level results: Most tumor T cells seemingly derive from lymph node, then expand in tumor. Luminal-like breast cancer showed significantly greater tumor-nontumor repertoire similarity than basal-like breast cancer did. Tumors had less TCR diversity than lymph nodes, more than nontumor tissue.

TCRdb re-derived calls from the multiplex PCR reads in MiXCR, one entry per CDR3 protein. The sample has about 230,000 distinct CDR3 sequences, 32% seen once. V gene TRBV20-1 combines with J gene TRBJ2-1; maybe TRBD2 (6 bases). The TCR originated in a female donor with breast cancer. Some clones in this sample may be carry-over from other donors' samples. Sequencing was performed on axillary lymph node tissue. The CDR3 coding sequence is TGCAGTGCTCTCAGTGGACTAAAGGAGCCGTTCTTC. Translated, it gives CSALSGLKEPFF.